This T cell receptor beta chain is drawn from a study of metastatic and nonmetastatic thyroid tumors (dated by TCRdb to 2020 to 2022). Broadly, across the study: For patients with malignant and with benign thyroid disease, the researchers compared repertoires between peripheral blood samples and tumor or nodule tissue samples. Study-wide findings and limitations: TCR beta diversity was reported as significantly higher in malignant tumors than in benign nodules, in both blood and tumor samples.

Including the terminal cysteine and phenylalanine, the CDR3 comprises 13 residues. The DNA shown is the 39-base CDR3, in frame from base 1. V is shortened by 6 bases, J by 2 bases, and the region joining them spans 11 bases. According to the germline V gene (reference sequence), CDR1 reads LNHNV and CDR2 reads YYDKDF. Based on its abundance in the sample, this clone is medium-sized (0.01 to 0.1%). Its antigen target is currently unknown. Within one base of it there is no much larger clone, and no base qualities were kept. None of the patients had been given any treatment before thyroid surgery. Using T-cell receptor beta sequencing, the study looked back at clinical samples from patients collected from the early 2010s to the late 2010s. The library was made by PCR. Sequencing used an Illumina HiSeq 4000. High-throughput sequencing was used to profile the CDR3 region of the TCR beta-chain in every patient. The published analysis was carried out like this. A classifier to discriminate distant-metastatic papillary thyroid cancer patients was built from CDR3 differences across clinicopathological groups. To measure repertoire diversity the researchers used the Shannon index, while the Morisita-Horn index served to gauge how similar the tumor and blood repertoires were. In-frame beta chains were kept once TCRdb had trimmed the public reads at Q25 with fastp and called clones with MiXCR. The V and J calls and clone size come from TCRdb's table, not from the authors' own analysis. This sample comprises 30,000 or so clones, about 25% of them detected only once. The ten largest account for approximately 2.3% of the sample.

This sequence originates from a female donor with papillary thyroid cancer or a benign thyroid nodule (not recorded which). Some clones in this sample may be carry-over from other donors' samples. The sample taken for sequencing was blood. The sequence links TRBV15 to TRBJ2-7, with the D gene too uncertain to name. The DNA is TGTGCCACCAGTCGTGACACAGCCTACGAGCAGTACTTC. The encoded protein is CATSRDTAYEQYF.